The rows below give T cell receptor beta chains drawn from one sample of a study of T cells in Graves' hyperthyroidism and ophthalmopathy. TCRdb re-analysed the multiplex PCR reads in MiXCR, keeping a single row per CDR3 protein. The sample lists about 290,000 distinct CDR3 sequences; roughly 15% were seen once. The material sequenced was blood. The receptors were gathered from a woman in her 50s with Graves' hyperthyroidism that later progressed to Graves' ophthalmopathy. CDR3s include the opening cysteine and the closing phenylalanine or tryptophan. Fields, in order: CDR3 DNA, CDR3 protein, J gene, clone size, D gene, V gene. D genes are given only for firm matches. Clone size is not always given. Where it is, it says once, few, many or a class for expanded clones.

CDR3nt: TGTGCCAGCAGCCGAGATAGGCCCTCCACTGAAGCTTTCTTT; CDR3aa: CASSRDRPSTEAFF; j_gene: TRBJ1-1; abundance: few; d_gene: NA; v_gene: TRBV7-9
CDR3nt: TGTGCCAGCAGTGACCGGACAGGGGGCTCTGGGGCCAACGTCCTGACTTTC; CDR3aa: CASSDRTGGSGANVLTF; j_gene: TRBJ2-6; abundance: many; d_gene: TRBD1; v_gene: TRBV2
CDR3nt: TGTGCCAGCGGACTCGAGGGGGGGGGCTACACCTTC; CDR3aa: CASGLEGGGYTF; j_gene: TRBJ1-2; abundance: NA; d_gene: NA; v_gene: TRBV3-1
CDR3nt: TGTGCCAGCACTCCGTTACCGGGGGAAGAGGACCACGAGCAGTACTTC; CDR3aa: CASTPLPGEEDHEQYF; j_gene: TRBJ2-7; abundance: NA; d_gene: NA; v_gene: TRBV28
CDR3nt: TGTGCCAGCAGCGAACGCAGGTCCCTGACCCAGTACTTC; CDR3aa: CASSERRSLTQYF; j_gene: TRBJ2-5; abundance: many; d_gene: NA; v_gene: TRBV7-9
CDR3nt: TGTGCCAGCAGCCCGATTCCCCTAGCGGGAGTAGGGGGTTCCTACGAGCAGTACTTC; CDR3aa: CASSPIPLAGVGGSYEQYF; j_gene: TRBJ2-7; abundance: few; d_gene: TRBD2; v_gene: TRBV3-1
CDR3nt: TGTGCCAGCAGTACGCGACAGGAGATTAGAAAGACCCAGTACTTC; CDR3aa: CASSTRQEIRKTQYF; j_gene: TRBJ2-5; abundance: NA; d_gene: NA; v_gene: TRBV6-1
CDR3nt: TGCGCCAGCAGCTCCGAGACAGGGGCCGGGGAGCTGTTTTTT; CDR3aa: CASSSETGAGELFF; j_gene: TRBJ2-2; abundance: NA; d_gene: TRBD1; v_gene: TRBV5-1
CDR3nt: TGTGCCAGCAGTTGGATCCGGGACACTTATTCCTACGAGCAGTACTTC; CDR3aa: CASSWIRDTYSYEQYF; j_gene: TRBJ2-7; abundance: many; d_gene: NA; v_gene: TRBV6-1
CDR3nt: TGTGCCAGCAGCCCCCCATATCCAGGGACAAACACTGAAGCTTTCTTT; CDR3aa: CASSPPYPGTNTEAFF; j_gene: TRBJ1-1; abundance: many; d_gene: NA; v_gene: TRBV5-6
CDR3nt: TGTGCCAGTAGTTCTTCACCCGTACCGAATACGCAGTATTTT; CDR3aa: CASSSSPVPNTQYF; j_gene: TRBJ2-3; abundance: few; d_gene: NA; v_gene: TRBV19
CDR3nt: TGTGCCAGCTCCATCAGACAGGGTGAAGCTTTCTTT; CDR3aa: CASSIRQGEAFF; j_gene: TRBJ1-1; abundance: many; d_gene: TRBD1; v_gene: TRBV18
CDR3nt: TGTGCCAGTAGTACGCTGCGGAACACTGAAGCTTTCTTT; CDR3aa: CASSTLRNTEAFF; j_gene: TRBJ1-1; abundance: NA; d_gene: NA; v_gene: TRBV19
CDR3nt: TGCGCCAGCAGCCCGACCAGGGGGGCACGAGAGACCCAGTACTTC; CDR3aa: CASSPTRGARETQYF; j_gene: TRBJ2-5; abundance: many; d_gene: NA; v_gene: TRBV5-1
CDR3nt: TGTGCCAGCAGCACAGGGGTTCCAGAGACCCAGTACTTC; CDR3aa: CASSTGVPETQYF; j_gene: TRBJ2-5; abundance: many; d_gene: TRBD1; v_gene: TRBV12-3/TRBV12-4
CDR3nt: TGCGCCAGCAGCCAGGGGGGTGCGGGAGAAAACACCGGGGAGCTGTTTTTT; CDR3aa: CASSQGGAGENTGELFF; j_gene: TRBJ2-2; abundance: few; d_gene: TRBD2; v_gene: TRBV4-1
CDR3nt: TGTGCCAGCAGTCGAAGGCTAGCGGGAGGGCCCAGTGAGCAGTTCTTC; CDR3aa: CASSRRLAGGPSEQFF; j_gene: TRBJ2-1; abundance: many; d_gene: TRBD2; v_gene: TRBV6-1
CDR3nt: TGTGCCACCAGCAGATCAAGGAGCTCCTACAATGAGCAGTTCTTC; CDR3aa: CATSRSRSSYNEQFF; j_gene: TRBJ2-1; abundance: many; d_gene: NA; v_gene: TRBV15
CDR3nt: TGTGCCAGCAGTTACATCGGACTAGCGGCTAGGTCAGATACGCAGTATTTT; CDR3aa: CASSYIGLAARSDTQYF; j_gene: TRBJ2-3; abundance: many; d_gene: TRBD2; v_gene: TRBV6-5
CDR3nt: TGTGCCTGGACGGGGACGTCGACCTATGGCTACACCTTC; CDR3aa: CAWTGTSTYGYTF; j_gene: TRBJ1-2; abundance: NA; d_gene: NA; v_gene: TRBV30
CDR3nt: TGTGCCAGCAGACAGGGGCTTAACACAGATACGCAGTATTTT; CDR3aa: CASRQGLNTDTQYF; j_gene: TRBJ2-3; abundance: many; d_gene: TRBD1; v_gene: TRBV2
CDR3nt: TGCAGTGCCAGATCCCCCGCCCTTTTCTACGAGCAGTACTTC; CDR3aa: CSARSPALFYEQYF; j_gene: TRBJ2-7; abundance: many; d_gene: NA; v_gene: TRBV20-1
CDR3nt: TGCGCCAGCAGCGCTCGGGGGTATTTACCTTCCGGGGCCAACGTCCTGACTTTC; CDR3aa: CASSARGYLPSGANVLTF; j_gene: TRBJ2-6; abundance: few; d_gene: NA; v_gene: TRBV4-1
CDR3nt: TGCAGTGCTAGGTCTGGGGAAGAGACCCAGTACTTC; CDR3aa: CSARSGEETQYF; j_gene: TRBJ2-5; abundance: many; d_gene: NA; v_gene: TRBV20-1
CDR3nt: TGTGCCAGCAGGGACAGGGTGGATTCACCCCTCCACTTT; CDR3aa: CASRDRVDSPLHF; j_gene: TRBJ1-6; abundance: NA; d_gene: TRBD1; v_gene: TRBV25-1
CDR3nt: TGTGCCAGCAGCTTCTCCGGGACAACTGTAGCTTTCTTT; CDR3aa: CASSFSGTTVAFF; j_gene: TRBJ1-1; abundance: few; d_gene: NA; v_gene: TRBV7-2
CDR3nt: TGTGCCAGCAGCGGAAGCAATCAGCCCCAGCATTTT; CDR3aa: CASSGSNQPQHF; j_gene: TRBJ1-5; abundance: many; d_gene: NA; v_gene: TRBV6-1
CDR3nt: TGTGCCAGCAGACCTACCGGGACAGATACGCAGTATTTT; CDR3aa: CASRPTGTDTQYF; j_gene: TRBJ2-3; abundance: many; d_gene: NA; v_gene: TRBV11-2
CDR3nt: TGCGCCAGCAGCCCCGATCGGGGATGGGGTGGCTACACCTTC; CDR3aa: CASSPDRGWGGYTF; j_gene: TRBJ1-2; abundance: few; d_gene: NA; v_gene: TRBV5-1
CDR3nt: TGTGCCAGCAGCCATAGACAGGGAGGGGGAAACATTCAGTACTTC; CDR3aa: CASSHRQGGGNIQYF; j_gene: TRBJ2-4; abundance: NA; d_gene: NA; v_gene: TRBV14
CDR3nt: TGTGCCAGCAGTGAGGTGGACAGGGGCAGCTACGAGCAGTACTTC; CDR3aa: CASSEVDRGSYEQYF; j_gene: TRBJ2-7; abundance: many; d_gene: TRBD1; v_gene: TRBV2
CDR3nt: TGTGCCAGCAGTTTATCTAGGGAAATTCCCTACAATGAGCAGTTCTTC; CDR3aa: CASSLSREIPYNEQFF; j_gene: TRBJ2-1; abundance: many; d_gene: NA; v_gene: TRBV27
CDR3nt: TGTGCCAGCAGTTTACCCATCCCCTTAGTTGGCTACACCTTC; CDR3aa: CASSLPIPLVGYTF; j_gene: TRBJ1-2; abundance: few; d_gene: NA; v_gene: TRBV28
CDR3nt: TGCAGTGCTAGGACGGCCTGGGGGCAGCCCCAGCATTTT; CDR3aa: CSARTAWGQPQHF; j_gene: TRBJ1-5; abundance: many; d_gene: NA; v_gene: TRBV20-1
CDR3nt: TGTGCCAGCAGTTTGTCCATGCCCTACGAGCAGTACTTC; CDR3aa: CASSLSMPYEQYF; j_gene: TRBJ2-7; abundance: few; d_gene: NA; v_gene: TRBV27
CDR3nt: TGTGCCAGTAACTGGGGGAAAGACTTCTACGAGCAGTACTTC; CDR3aa: CASNWGKDFYEQYF; j_gene: TRBJ2-7; abundance: NA; d_gene: NA; v_gene: TRBV19
CDR3nt: TGTGCCAGCAGCATGGGAAGGGACGGGAACACTGAAGCTTTCTTT; CDR3aa: CASSMGRDGNTEAFF; j_gene: TRBJ1-1; abundance: NA; d_gene: NA; v_gene: TRBV9
CDR3nt: TGTGCCAGCAGCTTGTTTCGGGGGGCGAGGACAGATACGCAGTATTTT; CDR3aa: CASSLFRGARTDTQYF; j_gene: TRBJ2-3; abundance: few; d_gene: NA; v_gene: TRBV5-6
CDR3nt: TGTGCCAGCAGCGAAGTCTCAGGGAATTCACCCCTCCACTTT; CDR3aa: CASSEVSGNSPLHF; j_gene: TRBJ1-6; abundance: few; d_gene: NA; v_gene: TRBV5-5
CDR3nt: TGTGCCAGCAGACAGGGAGGGGTCACCGGGGAGCTGTTTTTT; CDR3aa: CASRQGGVTGELFF; j_gene: TRBJ2-2; abundance: NA; d_gene: NA; v_gene: TRBV27
CDR3nt: TGTGCCAGCAGTCCGCAGGGGACTACCAACTATGGCTACACCTTC; CDR3aa: CASSPQGTTNYGYTF; j_gene: TRBJ1-2; abundance: NA; d_gene: NA; v_gene: TRBV28
CDR3nt: TGTGCCAGCAGCCAGGACCCCCTTCTAGCGGGAGGAGATACGCAGTATTTT; CDR3aa: CASSQDPLLAGGDTQYF; j_gene: TRBJ2-3; abundance: few; d_gene: TRBD2; v_gene: TRBV3-1
CDR3nt: TGTGTCAGCAGCTTGGACGCCGGGAAAGACACTGAAGCTTTCTTT; CDR3aa: CVSSLDAGKDTEAFF; j_gene: TRBJ1-1; abundance: NA; d_gene: NA; v_gene: TRBV7-3
CDR3nt: TGCAGTGCTAGATTGGACAGGGATGCCCGTGAAAAACTGTTTTTT; CDR3aa: CSARLDRDAREKLFF; j_gene: TRBJ1-4; abundance: few; d_gene: TRBD1; v_gene: TRBV20-1
CDR3nt: TGTGCCAGCAGCTCAAATAGGGGTGGGACTGAAGCTTTCTTT; CDR3aa: CASSSNRGGTEAFF; j_gene: TRBJ1-1; abundance: many; d_gene: NA; v_gene: TRBV7-3